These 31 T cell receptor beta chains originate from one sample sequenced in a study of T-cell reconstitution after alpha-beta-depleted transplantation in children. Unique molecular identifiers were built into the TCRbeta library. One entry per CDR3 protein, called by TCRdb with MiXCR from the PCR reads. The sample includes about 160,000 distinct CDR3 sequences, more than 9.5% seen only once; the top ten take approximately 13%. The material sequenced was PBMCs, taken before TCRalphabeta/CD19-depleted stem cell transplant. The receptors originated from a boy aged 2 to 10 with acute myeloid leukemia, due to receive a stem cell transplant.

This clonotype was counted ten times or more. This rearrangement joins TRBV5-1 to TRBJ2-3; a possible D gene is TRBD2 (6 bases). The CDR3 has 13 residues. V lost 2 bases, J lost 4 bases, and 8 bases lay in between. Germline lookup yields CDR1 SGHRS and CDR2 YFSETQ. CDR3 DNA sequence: TGCGCCAGCAGCTTCGGGGGAGCAGATACGCAGTATTTT. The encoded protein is CASSFGGADTQYF.

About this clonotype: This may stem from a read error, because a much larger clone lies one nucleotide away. The CDR3 region is CACSLSGNYRVNQPQHF. The CDR3, as DNA: TGTGCCTGCAGTTTATCGGGAAATTACAGGGTTAATCAGCCCCAGCATTTT. The chain links TRBV27 to TRBJ1-5, with D perhaps matching TRBD1 (6 bases). The germline V gene has CDR1 MNHEY and CDR2 SMNVEV (reference sequence). This CDR3 region has 17 residues.

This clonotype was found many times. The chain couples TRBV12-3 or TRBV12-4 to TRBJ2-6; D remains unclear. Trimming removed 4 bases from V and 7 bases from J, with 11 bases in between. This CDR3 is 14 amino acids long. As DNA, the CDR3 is TGTGCCAGCAGTTCCCCCCTCCGAGCCAACGTCCTGACTTTC. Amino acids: CASSSPLRANVLTF.

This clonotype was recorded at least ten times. The CDR3 spells CASSPPGASEQYF. In DNA form, the CDR3 reads TGTGCCAGCAGTCCCCCGGGCGCCAGCGAGCAGTACTTC. The V call is TRBV7-9, the J call TRBJ2-7; D unclear. Germline V gene data show CDR1 as SEHNR and CDR2 as FQNEAQ (reference sequence). The CDR3 spans 13 residues. Trimming pared 6 bases from V and 6 bases from J, leaving 15 bases between. Full variable domain (rest looked up from reference TRBV7-9 and TRBJ2-7): DTGVSQNPRHKITKRGQNVTFRCDPISEHNRLYWYRQTLGQGPEFLTYFQNEAQLEKSRLLSDRFSAERPKGSFSTLEIQRTEQGDSAMYLCASSPPGASEQYFGPGTRLTVT.

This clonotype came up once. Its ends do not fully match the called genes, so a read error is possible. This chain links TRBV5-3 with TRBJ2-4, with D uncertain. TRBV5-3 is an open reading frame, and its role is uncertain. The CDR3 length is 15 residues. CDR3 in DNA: TGTGCCAGAAGTTTGGCGGAACTAGCCAAAAACATTCAGTACTTC. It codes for CARSLAELAKNIQYF.

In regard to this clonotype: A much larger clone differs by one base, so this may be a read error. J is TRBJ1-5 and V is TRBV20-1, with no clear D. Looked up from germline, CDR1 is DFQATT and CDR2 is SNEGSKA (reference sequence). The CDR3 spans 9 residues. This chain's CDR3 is CRAEQPQHF. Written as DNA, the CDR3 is TGCAGAGCCGAACAGCCCCAGCATTTT.

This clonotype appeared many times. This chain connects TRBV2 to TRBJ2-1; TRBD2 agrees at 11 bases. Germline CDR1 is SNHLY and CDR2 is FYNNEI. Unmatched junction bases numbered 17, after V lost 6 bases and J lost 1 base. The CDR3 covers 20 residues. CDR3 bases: TGTGCCAGCAGCCCGAGGTTCAACAGGGGACTAGCGGCTTCCTACAATGAGCAGTTCTTC. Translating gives CASSPRFNRGLAASYNEQFF.

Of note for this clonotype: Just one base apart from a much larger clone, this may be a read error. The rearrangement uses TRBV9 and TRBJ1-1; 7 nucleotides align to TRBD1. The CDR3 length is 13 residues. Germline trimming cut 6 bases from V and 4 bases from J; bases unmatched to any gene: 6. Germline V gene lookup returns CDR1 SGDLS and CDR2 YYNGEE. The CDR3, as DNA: TGTGCCAGCACCTTGAGACAGGGCACTGAAGCTTTCTTT. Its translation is CASTLRQGTEAFF.

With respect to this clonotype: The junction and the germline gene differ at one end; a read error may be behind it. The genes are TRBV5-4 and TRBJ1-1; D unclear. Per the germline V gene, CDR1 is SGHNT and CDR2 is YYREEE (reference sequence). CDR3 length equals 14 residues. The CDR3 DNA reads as TGTCCCAGCAGCTTTGTCTCCTCGAACACTGAAGCTTTCTTT. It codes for CPSSFVSSNTEAFF.

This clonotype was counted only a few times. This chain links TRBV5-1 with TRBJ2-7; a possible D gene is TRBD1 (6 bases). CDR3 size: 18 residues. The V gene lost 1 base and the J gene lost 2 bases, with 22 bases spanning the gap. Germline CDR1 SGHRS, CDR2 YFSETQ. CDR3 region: CASSLRAGEGKEPYEQYF. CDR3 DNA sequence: TGCGCCAGCAGCTTGAGGGCAGGGGAAGGGAAGGAGCCCTACGAGCAGTACTTC.

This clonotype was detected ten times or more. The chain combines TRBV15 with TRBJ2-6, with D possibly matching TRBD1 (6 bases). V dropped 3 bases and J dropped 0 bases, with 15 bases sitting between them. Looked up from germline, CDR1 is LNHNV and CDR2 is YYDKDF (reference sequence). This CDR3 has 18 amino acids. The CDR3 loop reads CATSSDMNRDSGANVLTF. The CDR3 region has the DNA TGTGCCACCAGCAGTGACATGAACAGGGACTCTGGGGCCAACGTCCTGACTTTC.

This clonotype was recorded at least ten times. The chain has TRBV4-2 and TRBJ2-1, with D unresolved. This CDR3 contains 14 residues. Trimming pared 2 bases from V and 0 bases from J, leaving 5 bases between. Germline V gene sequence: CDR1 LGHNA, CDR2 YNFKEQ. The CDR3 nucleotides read TGTGCCAGCAGCCAAAAGAGCTCCTACAATGAGCAGTTCTTC. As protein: CASSQKSSYNEQFF.

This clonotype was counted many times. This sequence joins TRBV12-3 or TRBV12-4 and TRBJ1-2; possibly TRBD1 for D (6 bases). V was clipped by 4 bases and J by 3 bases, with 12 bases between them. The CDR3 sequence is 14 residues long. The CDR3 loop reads CASSSSGQDYGYTF. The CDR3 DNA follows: TGTGCCAGCAGTTCCTCGGGACAAGACTATGGCTACACCTTC.

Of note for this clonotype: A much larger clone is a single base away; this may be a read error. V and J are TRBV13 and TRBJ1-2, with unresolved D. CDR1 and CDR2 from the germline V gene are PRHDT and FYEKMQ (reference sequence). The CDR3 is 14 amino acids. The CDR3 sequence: CASSRGPLGYGDTF. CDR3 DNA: TGTGCCAGCAGCAGAGGACCGTTAGGCTATGGCGACACCTTC.

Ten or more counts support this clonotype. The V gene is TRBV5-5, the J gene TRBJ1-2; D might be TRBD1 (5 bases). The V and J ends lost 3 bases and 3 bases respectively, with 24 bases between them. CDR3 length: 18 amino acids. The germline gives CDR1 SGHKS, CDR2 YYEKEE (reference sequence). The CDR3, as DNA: TGTGCCAGCAGCTCGCTCCTGGTTCGGGGCGTTAACCACTATGGCTACACCTTC. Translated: CASSSLLVRGVNHYGYTF.

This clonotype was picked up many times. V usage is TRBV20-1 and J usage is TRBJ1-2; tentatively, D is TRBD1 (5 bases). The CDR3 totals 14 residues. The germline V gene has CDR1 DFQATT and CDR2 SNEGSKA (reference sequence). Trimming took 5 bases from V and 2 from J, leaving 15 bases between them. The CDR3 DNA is TGCAGTGCTCGTCGTTCGGGGGGGAACTATGGCTACACCTTC. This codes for CSARRSGGNYGYTF.

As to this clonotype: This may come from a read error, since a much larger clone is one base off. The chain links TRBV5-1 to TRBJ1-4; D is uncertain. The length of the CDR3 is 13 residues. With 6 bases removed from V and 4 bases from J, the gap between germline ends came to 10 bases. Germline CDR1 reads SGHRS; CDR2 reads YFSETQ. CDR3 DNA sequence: TGCGCCAGCAAAGGGTGGGATAATGAAAAACTGTTTTTT. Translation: CASKGWDNEKLFF.

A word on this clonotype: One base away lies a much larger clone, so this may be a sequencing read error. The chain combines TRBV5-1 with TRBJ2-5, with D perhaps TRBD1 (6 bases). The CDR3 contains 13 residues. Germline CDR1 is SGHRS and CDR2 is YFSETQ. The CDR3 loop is CPSSLGAKETQYF. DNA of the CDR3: TGCCCCAGCAGCTTGGGGGCGAAAGAGACCCAGTACTTC.

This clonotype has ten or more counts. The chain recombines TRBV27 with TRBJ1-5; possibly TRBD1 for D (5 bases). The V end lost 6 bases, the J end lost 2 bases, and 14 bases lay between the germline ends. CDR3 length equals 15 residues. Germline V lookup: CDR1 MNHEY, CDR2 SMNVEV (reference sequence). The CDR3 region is CASSRGVGGNQPQHF. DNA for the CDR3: TGTGCCAGCAGCCGAGGGGTCGGAGGCAATCAGCCCCAGCATTTT.

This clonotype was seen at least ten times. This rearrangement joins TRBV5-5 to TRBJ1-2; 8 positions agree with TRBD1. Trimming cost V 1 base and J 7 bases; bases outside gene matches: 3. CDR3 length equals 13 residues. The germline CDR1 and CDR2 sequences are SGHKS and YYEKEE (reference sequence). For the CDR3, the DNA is TGTGCCAGCAGCTTGAATGACAGGGGTGGCTACACCTTC. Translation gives CASSLNDRGGYTF.

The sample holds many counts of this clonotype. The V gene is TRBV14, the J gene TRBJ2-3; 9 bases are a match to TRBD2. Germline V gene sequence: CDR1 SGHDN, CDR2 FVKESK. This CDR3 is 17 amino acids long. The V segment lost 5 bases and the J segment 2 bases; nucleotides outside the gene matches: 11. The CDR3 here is CASSTSGSKPHTDTQYF. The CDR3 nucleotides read TGTGCCAGCAGCACTAGCGGGTCAAAACCCCACACAGATACGCAGTATTTT.

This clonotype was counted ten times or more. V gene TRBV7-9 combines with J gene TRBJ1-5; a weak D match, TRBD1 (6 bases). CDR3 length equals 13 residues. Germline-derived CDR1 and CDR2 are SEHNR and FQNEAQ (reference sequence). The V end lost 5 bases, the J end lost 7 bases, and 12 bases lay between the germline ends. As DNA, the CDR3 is TGTGCCAGCAGCGTCGGGGGCGGCCAGCCCCAGCATTTT. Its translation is CASSVGGGQPQHF.

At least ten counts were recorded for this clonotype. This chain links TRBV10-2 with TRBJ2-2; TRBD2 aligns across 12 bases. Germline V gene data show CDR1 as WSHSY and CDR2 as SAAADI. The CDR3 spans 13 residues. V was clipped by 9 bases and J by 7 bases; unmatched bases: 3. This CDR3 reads CARTSGSVGELFF. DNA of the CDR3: TGCGCCAGGACTAGCGGGAGTGTCGGGGAGCTGTTTTTT.

The CDR3 coding sequence is TGTGCCAGCAGCTTATCGGGGGCCCAGGTGGTCGGCTACACCTTC. Its protein is CASSLSGAQVVGYTF. V usage is TRBV7-2 and J usage is TRBJ1-2, with D maybe TRBD1 (6 bases). V lost 2 bases and J lost 8, with 18 bases in between. This CDR3 region has 15 residues. Per germline, CDR1 SGHTA and CDR2 FQGNSA.

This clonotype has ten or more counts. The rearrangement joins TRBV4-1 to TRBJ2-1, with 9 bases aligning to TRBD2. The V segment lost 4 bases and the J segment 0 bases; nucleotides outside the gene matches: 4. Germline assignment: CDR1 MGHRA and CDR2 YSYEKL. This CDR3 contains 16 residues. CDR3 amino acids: CASSPTGLASYNEQFF. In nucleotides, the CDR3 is TGCGCCAGCAGCCCGACGGGACTAGCCTCCTACAATGAGCAGTTCTTC.

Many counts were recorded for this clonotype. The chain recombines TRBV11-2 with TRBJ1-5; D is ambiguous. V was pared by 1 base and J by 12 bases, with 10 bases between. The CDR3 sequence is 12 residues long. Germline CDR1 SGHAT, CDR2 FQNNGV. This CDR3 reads CASSLVPYVQHF. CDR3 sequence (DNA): TGTGCCAGCAGCTTAGTTCCGTACGTCCAGCATTTT. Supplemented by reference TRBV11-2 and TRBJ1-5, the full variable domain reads EAGVAQSPRYKIIEKRQSVAFWCNPISGHATLYWYQQILGQGPKLLIQFQNNGVVDDSQLPKDRFSAERLKGVDSTLKIQPAKLEDSAVYLCASSLVPYVQHFGDGTRLSIL.

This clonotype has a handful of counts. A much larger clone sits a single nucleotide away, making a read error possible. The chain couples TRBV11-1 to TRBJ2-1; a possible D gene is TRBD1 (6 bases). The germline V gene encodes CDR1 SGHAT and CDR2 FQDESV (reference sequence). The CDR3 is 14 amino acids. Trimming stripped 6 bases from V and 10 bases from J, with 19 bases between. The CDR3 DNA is TGTGCCAGCAGATTAACCCGCCAAGGGGGAGAGCAGTTCTTC. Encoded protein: CASRLTRQGGEQFF.

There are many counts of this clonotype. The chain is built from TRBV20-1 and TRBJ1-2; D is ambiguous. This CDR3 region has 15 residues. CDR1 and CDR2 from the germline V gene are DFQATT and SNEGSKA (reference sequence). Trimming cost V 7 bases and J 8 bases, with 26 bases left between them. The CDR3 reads CSVVSPRPEEEGYTF. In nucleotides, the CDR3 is TGCAGTGTGGTCTCCCCCAGGCCCGAGGAGGAGGGCTACACCTTC.

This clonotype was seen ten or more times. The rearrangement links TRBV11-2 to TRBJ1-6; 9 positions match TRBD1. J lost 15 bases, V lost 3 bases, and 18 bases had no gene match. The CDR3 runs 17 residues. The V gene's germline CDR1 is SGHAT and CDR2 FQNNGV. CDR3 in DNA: TGTGCCAGCAGCTTCGATAACCCGGGACAGGGTTTTATTCTCCTCCACTTT. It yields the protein CASSFDNPGQGFILLHF. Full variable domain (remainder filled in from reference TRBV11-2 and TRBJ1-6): EAGVAQSPRYKIIEKRQSVAFWCNPISGHATLYWYQQILGQGPKLLIQFQNNGVVDDSQLPKDRFSAERLKGVDSTLKIQPAKLEDSAVYLCASSFDNPGQGFILLHFGNGTRLTVT.

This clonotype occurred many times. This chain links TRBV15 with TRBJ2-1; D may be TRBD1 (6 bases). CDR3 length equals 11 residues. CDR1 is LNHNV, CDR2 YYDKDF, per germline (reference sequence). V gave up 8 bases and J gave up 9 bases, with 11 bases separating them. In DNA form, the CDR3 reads TGTGCCACCTCACTCAGGGGTGAGCAGTTCTTC. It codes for CATSLRGEQFF. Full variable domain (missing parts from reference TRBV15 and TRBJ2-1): DAMVIQNPRYQVTQFGKPVTLSCSQTLNHNVMYWYQQKSSQAPKLLFHYYDKDFNNEADTPDNFQSRRPNTSFCFLDIRSPGLGDTAMYLCATSLRGEQFFGPGTRLTVL.

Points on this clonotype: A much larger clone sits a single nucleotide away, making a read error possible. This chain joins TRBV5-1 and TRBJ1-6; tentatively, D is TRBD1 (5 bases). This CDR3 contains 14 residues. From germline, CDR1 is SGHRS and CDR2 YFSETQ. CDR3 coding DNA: TGCGCCAGCAGCCCAGGGAACTTAGGTTCACCCCTCCCCTTT. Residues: CASSPGNLGSPLPF. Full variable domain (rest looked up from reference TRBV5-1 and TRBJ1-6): KAGVTQTPRYLIKTRGQQVTLSCSPISGHRSVSWYQQTPGQGLQFLFEYFSETQRNKGNFPGRFSGRQFSNSRSEMNVSTLELGDSALYLCASSPGNLGSPLPFGNGTRLTVT.